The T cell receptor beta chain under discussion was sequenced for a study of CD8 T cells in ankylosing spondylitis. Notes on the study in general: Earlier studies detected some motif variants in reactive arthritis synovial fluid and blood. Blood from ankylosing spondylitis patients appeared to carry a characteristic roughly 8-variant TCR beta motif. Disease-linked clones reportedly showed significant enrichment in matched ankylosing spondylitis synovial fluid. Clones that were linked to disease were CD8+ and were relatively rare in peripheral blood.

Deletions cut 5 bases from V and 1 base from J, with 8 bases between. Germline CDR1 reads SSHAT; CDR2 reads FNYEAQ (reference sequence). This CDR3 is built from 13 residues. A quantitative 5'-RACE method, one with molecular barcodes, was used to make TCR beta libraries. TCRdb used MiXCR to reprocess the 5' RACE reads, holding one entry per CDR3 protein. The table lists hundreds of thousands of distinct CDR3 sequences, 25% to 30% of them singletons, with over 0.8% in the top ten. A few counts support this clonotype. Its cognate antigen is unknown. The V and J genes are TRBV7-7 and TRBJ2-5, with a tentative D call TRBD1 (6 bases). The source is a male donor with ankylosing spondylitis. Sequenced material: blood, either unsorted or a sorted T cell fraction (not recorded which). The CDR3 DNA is TGTGCCAGCAGCCGGGACATCCAAGAGACCCAGTACTTC. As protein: CASSRDIQETQYF.